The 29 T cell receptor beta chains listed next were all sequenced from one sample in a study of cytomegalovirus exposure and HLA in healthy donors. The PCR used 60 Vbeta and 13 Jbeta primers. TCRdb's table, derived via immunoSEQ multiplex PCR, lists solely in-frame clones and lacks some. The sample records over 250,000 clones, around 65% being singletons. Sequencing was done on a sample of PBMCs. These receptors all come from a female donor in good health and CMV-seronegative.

The CDR3 nucleotides read TGTGCCAGCTCAAACAGGGTGGACACTGAAGCTTTCTTT. Translating gives CASSNRVDTEAFF. The chain has TRBV18 and TRBJ1-1; tentatively, D is TRBD1 (6 bases). Germline CDR1 and CDR2: KGHSH and LQKENI. Trimming removed 5 bases from V and 3 bases from J, with 10 bases in between. This CDR3 contains 13 residues.

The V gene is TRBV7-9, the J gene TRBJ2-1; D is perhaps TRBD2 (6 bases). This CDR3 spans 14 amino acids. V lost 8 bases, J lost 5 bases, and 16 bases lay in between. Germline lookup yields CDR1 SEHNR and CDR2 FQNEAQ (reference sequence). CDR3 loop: CASSSRGSDNEQFF. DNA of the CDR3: TGTGCCAGCTCCTCCCGGGGGAGCGACAATGAGCAGTTCTTC.

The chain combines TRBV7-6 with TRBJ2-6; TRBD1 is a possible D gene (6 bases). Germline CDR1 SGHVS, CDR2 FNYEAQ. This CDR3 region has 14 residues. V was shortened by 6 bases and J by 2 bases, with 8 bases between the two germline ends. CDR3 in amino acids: CASSGGPGANVLTF. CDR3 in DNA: TGTGCCAGCAGTGGGGGCCCTGGGGCCAACGTCCTGACTTTC. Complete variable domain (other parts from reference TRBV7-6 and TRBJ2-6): GAGVSQSPRYKVTKRGQDVALRCDPISGHVSLYWYRQALGQGPEFLTYFNYEAQQDKSGLPNDRFSAERPEGSISTLTIQRTEQRDSAMYRCASSGGPGANVLTFGAGSRLTVL.

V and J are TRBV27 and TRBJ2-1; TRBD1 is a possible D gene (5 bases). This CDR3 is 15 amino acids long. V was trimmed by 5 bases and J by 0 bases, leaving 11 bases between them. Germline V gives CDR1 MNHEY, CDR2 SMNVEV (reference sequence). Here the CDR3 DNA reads TGTGCCAGCAGTCCCAGTAGGGGCTCCTACAATGAGCAGTTCTTC. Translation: CASSPSRGSYNEQFF.

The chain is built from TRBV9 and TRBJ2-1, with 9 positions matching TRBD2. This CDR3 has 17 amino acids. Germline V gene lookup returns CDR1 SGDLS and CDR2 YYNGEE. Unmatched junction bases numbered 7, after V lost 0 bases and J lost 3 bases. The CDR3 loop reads CASSVGALAGRYNEQFF. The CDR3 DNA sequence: TGTGCCAGCAGCGTAGGGGCCCTAGCGGGGCGCTACAATGAGCAGTTCTTC.

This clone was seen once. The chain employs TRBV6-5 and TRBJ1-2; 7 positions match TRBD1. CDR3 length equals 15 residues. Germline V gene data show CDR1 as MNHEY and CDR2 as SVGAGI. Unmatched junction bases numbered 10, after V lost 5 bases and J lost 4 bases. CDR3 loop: CASSGDSQQTYGYTF. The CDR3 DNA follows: TGTGCCAGCAGTGGGGACAGTCAGCAAACCTATGGCTACACCTTC.

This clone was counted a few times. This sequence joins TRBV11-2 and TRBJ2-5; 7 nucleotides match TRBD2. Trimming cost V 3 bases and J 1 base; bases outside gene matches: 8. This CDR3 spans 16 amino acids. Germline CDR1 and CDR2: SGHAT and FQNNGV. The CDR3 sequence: CASSLRGKTSQETQYF. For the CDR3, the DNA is TGTGCCAGCAGCTTGCGGGGGAAAACTTCCCAAGAGACCCAGTACTTC.

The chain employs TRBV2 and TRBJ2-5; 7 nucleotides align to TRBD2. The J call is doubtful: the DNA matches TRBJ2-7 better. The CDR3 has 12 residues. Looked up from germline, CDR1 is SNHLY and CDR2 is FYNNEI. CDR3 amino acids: CASSWDYYEQYF. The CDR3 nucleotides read TGTGCCAGCAGTTGGGACTACTACGAGCAGTACTTC.

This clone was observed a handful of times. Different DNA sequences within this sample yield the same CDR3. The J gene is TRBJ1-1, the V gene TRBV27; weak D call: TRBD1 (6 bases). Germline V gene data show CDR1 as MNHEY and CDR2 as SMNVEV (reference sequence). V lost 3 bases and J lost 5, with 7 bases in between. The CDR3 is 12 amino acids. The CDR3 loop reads CASSFTGTEAFF. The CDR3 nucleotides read TGTGCCAGCAGTTTCACAGGGACTGAAGCTTTCTTT.

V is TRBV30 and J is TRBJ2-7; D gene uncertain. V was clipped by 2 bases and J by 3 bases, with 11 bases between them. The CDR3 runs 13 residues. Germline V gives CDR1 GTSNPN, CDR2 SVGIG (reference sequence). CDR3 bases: TGTGCCTGGAGTATCCAGGTCCTCTACGAGCAGTACTTC. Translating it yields CAWSIQVLYEQYF.

CDR3 in DNA: TGCGCCAGCAGACAGGGGGTGAATAATGAAAAACTGTTTTTT. As protein: CASRQGVNNEKLFF. The gene calls are TRBV10-2 and TRBJ1-4; 8 nucleotides agree with TRBD1. Unmatched junction bases numbered 4, after V lost 6 bases and J lost 4 bases. Germline V lookup: CDR1 WSHSY, CDR2 SAAADI. This CDR3 contains 14 residues.

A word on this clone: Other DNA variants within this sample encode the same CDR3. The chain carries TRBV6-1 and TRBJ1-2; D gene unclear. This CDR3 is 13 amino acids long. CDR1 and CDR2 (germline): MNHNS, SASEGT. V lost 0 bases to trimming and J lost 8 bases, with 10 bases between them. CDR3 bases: TGTGCCAGCAGTGAAGCGCTTCGAGGCGGCTACACCTTC. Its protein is CASSEALRGGYTF.

CDR3 protein: CASSLSTGDTEAFF. In DNA form, the CDR3 reads TGTGCCAGCAGCCTATCGACAGGAGACACTGAAGCTTTCTTT. The chain combines TRBV11-3 with TRBJ1-1, with D maybe TRBD1 (6 bases). The CDR3 length is 14 residues. From germline, CDR1 is SGHNT and CDR2 YENEEA. Between the trimmed V and J ends, which lost 5 bases and 3 bases, there was a span of 13 bases.

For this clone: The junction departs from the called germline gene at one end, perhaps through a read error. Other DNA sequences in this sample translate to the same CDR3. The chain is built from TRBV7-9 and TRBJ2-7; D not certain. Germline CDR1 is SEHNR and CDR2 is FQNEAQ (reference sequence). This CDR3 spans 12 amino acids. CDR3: CSSSSDSYEQYF. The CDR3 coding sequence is TGTTCCAGCAGCTCAGACTCCTACGAGCAGTACTTC.

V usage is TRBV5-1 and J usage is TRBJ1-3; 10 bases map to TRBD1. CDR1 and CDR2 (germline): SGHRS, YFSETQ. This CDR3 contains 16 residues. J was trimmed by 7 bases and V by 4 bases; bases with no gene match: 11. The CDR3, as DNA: TGCGCCAGCAGCGAACCCGGGACAGGGGTTGGGAACACCATATATTTT. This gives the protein CASSEPGTGVGNTIYF.

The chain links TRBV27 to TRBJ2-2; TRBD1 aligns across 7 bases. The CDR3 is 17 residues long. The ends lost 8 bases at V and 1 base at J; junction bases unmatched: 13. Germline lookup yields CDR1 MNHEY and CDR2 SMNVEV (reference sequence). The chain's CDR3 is CASGLAKGQLNTGELFF. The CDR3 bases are TGTGCCAGCGGCCTAGCCAAGGGACAGTTGAACACCGGGGAGCTGTTTTTT.

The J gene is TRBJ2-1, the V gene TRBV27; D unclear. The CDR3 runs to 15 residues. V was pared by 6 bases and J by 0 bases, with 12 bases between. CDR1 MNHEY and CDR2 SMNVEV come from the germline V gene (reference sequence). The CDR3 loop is CASRAPESSYNEQFF. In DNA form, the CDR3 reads TGTGCCAGCAGGGCACCGGAGAGCTCCTACAATGAGCAGTTCTTC.

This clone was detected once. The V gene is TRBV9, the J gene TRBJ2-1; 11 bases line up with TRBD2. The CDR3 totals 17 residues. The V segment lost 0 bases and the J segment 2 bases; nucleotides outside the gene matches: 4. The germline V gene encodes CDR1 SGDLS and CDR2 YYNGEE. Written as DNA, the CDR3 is TGTGCCAGCAGCGTAGAATCTAGCGGGAGGACCTACAATGAGCAGTTCTTC. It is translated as CASSVESSGRTYNEQFF.

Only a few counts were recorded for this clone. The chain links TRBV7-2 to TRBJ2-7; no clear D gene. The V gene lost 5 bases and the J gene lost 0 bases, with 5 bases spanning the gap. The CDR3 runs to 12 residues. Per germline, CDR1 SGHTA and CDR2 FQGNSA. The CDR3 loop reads CASSQDSYEQYF. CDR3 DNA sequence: TGTGCCAGCAGCCAGGACTCCTACGAGCAGTACTTC.

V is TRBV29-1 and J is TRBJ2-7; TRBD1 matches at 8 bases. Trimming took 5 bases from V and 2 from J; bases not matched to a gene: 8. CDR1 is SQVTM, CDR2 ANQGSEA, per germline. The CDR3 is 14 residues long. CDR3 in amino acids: CSVWKQGGAYEQYF. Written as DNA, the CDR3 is TGCAGCGTTTGGAAACAGGGGGGAGCCTACGAGCAGTACTTC.

CDR3 in amino acids: CASTPPTVSNQPQHF. CDR3 DNA sequence: TGTGCCAGTACCCCCCCGACAGTTAGCAATCAGCCCCAGCATTTT. V gene TRBV19 combines with J gene TRBJ1-5, with a weak D call TRBD1 (5 bases). V lost 7 bases, J lost 0 bases, and 13 bases lay in between. Germline lookup yields CDR1 LNHDA and CDR2 SQIVND (reference sequence). There are 15 residues in the CDR3.

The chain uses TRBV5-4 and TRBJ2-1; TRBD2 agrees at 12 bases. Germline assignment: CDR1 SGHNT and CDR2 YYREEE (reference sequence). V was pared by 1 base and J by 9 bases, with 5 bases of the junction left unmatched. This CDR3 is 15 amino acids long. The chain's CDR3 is CASSLKLAGGVEQFF. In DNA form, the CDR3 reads TGTGCCAGCAGCTTGAAACTAGCGGGAGGTGTTGAGCAGTTCTTC.

The CDR3 loop reads CASSLARDRARYEQYF. CDR3 coding DNA: TGTGCCAGCAGCTTAGCACGGGACAGGGCACGCTACGAGCAGTACTTC. The chain combines TRBV7-2 with TRBJ2-7; 9 nucleotides align to TRBD1. The CDR3 is 16 amino acids. Germline-derived CDR1 and CDR2 are SGHTA and FQGNSA. J was trimmed by 3 bases and V by 0 bases; bases with no gene match: 6.

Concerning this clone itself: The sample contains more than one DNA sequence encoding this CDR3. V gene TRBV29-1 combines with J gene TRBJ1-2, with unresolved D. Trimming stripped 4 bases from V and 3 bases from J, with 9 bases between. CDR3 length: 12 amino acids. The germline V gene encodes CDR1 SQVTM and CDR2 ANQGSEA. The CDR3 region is CSVARGDYGYTF. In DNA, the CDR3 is TGCAGCGTTGCCCGGGGTGACTATGGCTACACCTTC.

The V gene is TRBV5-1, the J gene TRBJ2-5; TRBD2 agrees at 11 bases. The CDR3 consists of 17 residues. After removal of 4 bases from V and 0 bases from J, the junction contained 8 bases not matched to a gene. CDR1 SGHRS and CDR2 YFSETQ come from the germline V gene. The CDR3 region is CASSVGLAVGYQETQYF. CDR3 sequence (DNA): TGCGCCAGCAGCGTGGGACTAGCGGTGGGGTACCAAGAGACCCAGTACTTC.

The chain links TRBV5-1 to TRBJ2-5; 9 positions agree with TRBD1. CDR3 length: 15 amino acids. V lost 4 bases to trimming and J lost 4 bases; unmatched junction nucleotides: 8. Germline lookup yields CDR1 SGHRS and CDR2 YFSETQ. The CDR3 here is CASSPGQGGAETQYF. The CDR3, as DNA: TGCGCCAGCAGCCCGGGACAGGGAGGCGCAGAGACCCAGTACTTC.

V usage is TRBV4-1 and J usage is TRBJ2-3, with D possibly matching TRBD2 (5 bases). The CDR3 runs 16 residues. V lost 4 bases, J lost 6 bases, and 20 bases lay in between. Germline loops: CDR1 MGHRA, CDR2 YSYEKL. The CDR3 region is CASSRLDSQGSDTQYF. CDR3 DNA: TGCGCCAGCAGCCGATTAGACTCACAAGGGAGTGATACGCAGTATTTT.

The CDR3 region is CASSLGTGGAGTF. DNA for the CDR3: TGTGCCAGCAGCTTAGGGACAGGGGGCGCAGGAACCTTC. The chain joins TRBV13 to TRBJ1-2; TRBD1 agrees at 10 bases. The CDR3 is 13 residues long. CDR1 is PRHDT, CDR2 FYEKMQ, per germline (reference sequence). V lost 0 bases, J lost 14 bases, and 6 bases stayed unmatched.

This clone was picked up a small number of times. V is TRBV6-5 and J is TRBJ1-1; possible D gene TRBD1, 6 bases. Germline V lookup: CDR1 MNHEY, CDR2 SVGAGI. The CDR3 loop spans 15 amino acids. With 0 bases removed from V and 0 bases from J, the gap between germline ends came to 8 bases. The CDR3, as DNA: TGTGCCAGCAGTTACTCGAGACAGGTGAACACTGAAGCTTTCTTT. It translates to CASSYSRQVNTEAFF.